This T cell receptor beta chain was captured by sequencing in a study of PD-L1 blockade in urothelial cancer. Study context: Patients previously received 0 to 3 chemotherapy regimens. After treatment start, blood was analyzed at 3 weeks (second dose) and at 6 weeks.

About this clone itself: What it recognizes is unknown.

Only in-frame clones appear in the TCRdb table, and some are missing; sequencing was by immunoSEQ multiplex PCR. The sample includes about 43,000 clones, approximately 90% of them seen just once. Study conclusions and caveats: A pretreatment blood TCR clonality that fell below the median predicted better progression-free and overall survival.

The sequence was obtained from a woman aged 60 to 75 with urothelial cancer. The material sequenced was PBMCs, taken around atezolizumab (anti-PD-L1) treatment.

The CDR3 loop reads CASSQTSGGDTQYF. The CDR3 DNA sequence: TGTGCCAGCAGCCAAACTAGCGGGGGAGATACGCAGTATTTT. The V and J genes are TRBV5-6 and TRBJ2-3; 11 bases are shared with TRBD2. V lost 4 bases, J lost 5 bases, and 3 bases stayed unmatched. The germline V gene has CDR1 SGHDT and CDR2 YYEEEE. This CDR3 is built from 14 residues.